The 21 T cell receptor beta chains below all came from one sample that was sequenced in a study of cytomegalovirus exposure and HLA in healthy donors. The PCR ran on 60 Vbeta and 13 Jbeta primers. TCRdb keeps only in-frame clones here, not all; method: immunoSEQ multiplex PCR. Its table records over 65,000 clones. Sequencing was carried out using PBMCs. These receptors were taken from a man aged 25 to 45 in good health and CMV-seronegative.

The CDR3 DNA reads as TGTGCCACCAGCAAGGACAGGGCGGGGGAGCAGTACTTC. Translated: CATSKDRAGEQYF. The chain has TRBV15 and TRBJ2-7; 8 bases line up with TRBD1. The length of the CDR3 is 13 residues. Germline trimming cut 4 bases from V and 7 bases from J; bases unmatched to any gene: 6. Germline V gene data show CDR1 as LNHNV and CDR2 as YYDKDF (reference sequence).

This chain joins TRBV4-2 and TRBJ1-5; D gene ambiguous. V was clipped by 1 base and J by 6 bases, with 13 bases between them. The CDR3 is made up of 15 amino acids. The V gene's germline CDR1 is LGHNA and CDR2 YNFKEQ. The CDR3 DNA reads TGTGCCAGCAGCCAAGGGGAGCGCCGGGGTCAGCCCCAGCATTTT. This gives the protein CASSQGERRGQPQHF.

The chain couples TRBV30 to TRBJ2-1, with a weak D call TRBD2 (5 bases). The V end lost 5 bases, the J end lost 1 base, and 12 bases lay between the germline ends. The CDR3 length is 14 residues. Germline assignment: CDR1 GTSNPN and CDR2 SVGIG (reference sequence). The CDR3 protein is CAWATGISYNEQFF. The CDR3 DNA sequence: TGTGCCTGGGCGACCGGGATTTCCTACAATGAGCAGTTCTTC.

The V gene is TRBV9, the J gene TRBJ2-7, with 7 positions matching TRBD1. This CDR3 has 15 residues. V shed 8 bases, J shed 3 bases, and the junction held 14 bases outside the gene matches. Looked up from germline, CDR1 is SGDLS and CDR2 is YYNGEE. The CDR3 here is CASSIGAGGYYEQYF. The DNA for the CDR3 is TGTGCCAGTAGCATTGGGGCAGGGGGATACTACGAGCAGTACTTC.

The genes are TRBV18 and TRBJ2-3; D may be TRBD1 (6 bases). V dropped 6 bases and J dropped 0 bases, with 13 bases sitting between them. Germline values: CDR1 KGHSH, CDR2 LQKENI. This CDR3 region has 15 residues. The CDR3 DNA sequence: TGTGCCAGCTCCACACGAAGGGGGAGCACAGATACGCAGTATTTT. The encoded protein is CASSTRRGSTDTQYF.

This chain uses TRBV19 with TRBJ2-1; tentative D call: TRBD2 (5 bases). The length of the CDR3 is 13 residues. Looked up from germline, CDR1 is LNHDA and CDR2 is SQIVND (reference sequence). V was pared by 3 bases and J by 4 bases, with 7 bases between. CDR3 sequence (DNA): TGTGCCAGTAGTATCGGGGATTACAATGAGCAGTTCTTC. The encoded protein is CASSIGDYNEQFF.

This chain links TRBV9 with TRBJ2-3; 12 nucleotides align to TRBD2. This CDR3 contains 16 residues. V shed 4 bases, J shed 1 base, and the junction held 4 bases outside the gene matches. Germline-derived CDR1 and CDR2 are SGDLS and YYNGEE. The CDR3 reads CASSNLAGGRTDTQYF. The CDR3 DNA is TGTGCCAGCAGCAATCTAGCGGGGGGGCGCACAGATACGCAGTATTTT.

This chain links TRBV19 with TRBJ1-4; D is ambiguous. The CDR3 runs 15 residues. V lost 9 bases and J lost 3, with 17 bases in between. CDR1 and CDR2 (germline): LNHDA, SQIVND (reference sequence). This CDR3 is CASRQEPGSNEKLFF. Here the CDR3 DNA reads TGTGCCAGCAGGCAAGAGCCAGGATCTAATGAAAAACTGTTTTTT.

The gene calls are TRBV7-3 and TRBJ1-2, with 9 bases fitting TRBD1. The CDR3 sequence is 19 residues long. Trimming removed 1 base from V and 4 bases from J; junction bases left unmatched: 16. CDR1 and CDR2 from the germline V gene are SGHTA and FQGTGA. For the CDR3, the DNA is TGTGCCAGCAGCTTAAGGCCCCTGGCCCCGGACAGGGGCGCCTATGGCTACACCTTC. Translated: CASSLRPLAPDRGAYGYTF.

The chain uses TRBV5-5 and TRBJ1-2; D might be TRBD1 (6 bases). The germline V gene encodes CDR1 SGHKS and CDR2 YYEKEE (reference sequence). Trimming shortened V by 4 bases and J by 0 bases, and 13 bases separated the two germline ends. The CDR3 runs to 15 residues. In DNA form, the CDR3 reads TGTGCCAGCAGCCCCTGGGCAGGGGCTAACTATGGCTACACCTTC. Protein sequence: CASSPWAGANYGYTF.

This chain joins TRBV11-3 and TRBJ1-1, with D possibly matching TRBD1 (5 bases). This CDR3 region has 15 residues. V dropped 4 bases and J dropped 7 bases, with 19 bases sitting between them. Germline V gene data show CDR1 as SGHNT and CDR2 as YENEEA. The CDR3 sequence: CASSSRTGGRYEAFF. The CDR3, as DNA: TGTGCCAGCAGCTCCAGGACGGGGGGGAGATATGAAGCTTTCTTT.

V is TRBV11-3 and J is TRBJ1-1; D not certain. Germline assignment: CDR1 SGHNT and CDR2 YENEEA. The length of the CDR3 is 16 residues. Deletions cut 3 bases from V and 1 base from J, with 15 bases between. Written as DNA, the CDR3 is TGTGCCAGCAGCTTGTTGGCACTAGGGTCGAACACTGAAGCTTTCTTT. This translates into CASSLLALGSNTEAFF. Full variable domain (missing parts from reference TRBV11-3 and TRBJ1-1): EAGVVQSPRYKIIEKKQPVAFWCNPISGHNTLYWYLQNLGQGPELLIRYENEEAVDDSQLPKDRFSAERLKGVDSTLKIQPAELGDSAVYLCASSLLALGSNTEAFFGQGTRLTVV.

The J gene is TRBJ2-1, the V gene TRBV29-1; a weak D match, TRBD1 (6 bases). This CDR3 comprises 15 residues. Germline-derived CDR1 and CDR2 are SQVTM and ANQGSEA. With 3 bases removed from V and 8 bases from J, the gap between germline ends came to 20 bases. CDR3 sequence reads: CSVDEVGALGHEQFF. CDR3 nucleotides: TGCAGCGTTGACGAGGTGGGGGCCCTTGGCCATGAGCAGTTCTTC.

The chain uses TRBV5-1 and TRBJ1-2; TRBD1 agrees at 9 bases. Germline CDR1 SGHRS, CDR2 YFSETQ. The V gene end was trimmed by 5 bases and the J gene end by 1 base; junction bases not matched to a gene: 6. This CDR3 contains 15 residues. The chain's CDR3 is CASRAGTGYNYGYTF. CDR3 nucleotides: TGCGCCAGCAGGGCCGGGACAGGGTATAACTATGGCTACACCTTC. The whole variable domain, filled in from reference TRBV5-1 and TRBJ1-2, reads KAGVTQTPRYLIKTRGQQVTLSCSPISGHRSVSWYQQTPGQGLQFLFEYFSETQRNKGNFPGRFSGRQFSNSRSEMNVSTLELGDSALYLCASRAGTGYNYGYTFGSGTRLTVV.

The V and J genes are TRBV9 and TRBJ2-2; 7 bases are a match to TRBD1. The germline CDR1 and CDR2 sequences are SGDLS and YYNGEE. The CDR3 spans 16 residues. Trimming at V came to 4 bases and at J to 0 bases, leaving 6 bases not matched to a gene. As DNA, the CDR3 is TGTGCCAGCAGCCGGGTACAGGGGACGAACACCGGGGAGCTGTTTTTT. Translating gives CASSRVQGTNTGELFF.

The V call is TRBV4-2, the J call TRBJ2-1; possible D gene TRBD2, 7 bases. Germline-derived CDR1 and CDR2 are LGHNA and YNFKEQ. Trimming took off 3 bases at V and 9 bases at J, with 12 bases between the two ends. The CDR3 consists of 13 residues. CDR3 in amino acids: CASSQGRGFEQFF. In DNA, the CDR3 is TGTGCCAGCAGCCAGGGGAGGGGGTTTGAGCAGTTCTTC.

CDR3 DNA: TGCGCCAGCAGCCCTCAGGGTAATATGGATACGCAGTATTTT. It translates to CASSPQGNMDTQYF. The rearrangement uses TRBV5-1 and TRBJ2-3; TRBD1 might be the D (5 bases). The CDR3 totals 14 residues. Deletions cut 4 bases from V and 6 bases from J, with 15 bases between. Germline V gives CDR1 SGHRS, CDR2 YFSETQ.

V is TRBV6-5 and J is TRBJ2-2, with 7 nucleotides matching TRBD1. The V gene's germline CDR1 is MNHEY and CDR2 SVGAGI. This CDR3 contains 15 residues. The V gene end was trimmed by 5 bases and the J gene end by 6 bases; junction bases not matched to a gene: 9. Here the CDR3 reads CASSPPRGYAGELFF. The CDR3 coding sequence is TGTGCCAGCAGTCCCCCCAGGGGGTACGCCGGGGAGCTGTTTTTT.

The gene calls are TRBV18 and TRBJ1-4; no firm D call. This CDR3 spans 15 amino acids. Trimming stripped 2 bases from V and 3 bases from J, with 10 bases between. Germline assignment: CDR1 KGHSH and CDR2 LQKENI. CDR3 in amino acids: CASSPTTIANEKLFF. DNA for the CDR3: TGTGCCAGCTCACCAACAACTATCGCTAATGAAAAACTGTTTTTT. Filled out from reference TRBV18 and TRBJ1-4, the complete variable domain reads NAGVMQNPRHLVRRRGQEARLRCSPMKGHSHVYWYRQLPEEGLKFMVYLQKENIIDESGMPKERFSAEFPKEGPSILRIQQVVRGDSAAYFCASSPTTIANEKLFFGSGTQLSVL.

The rearrangement uses TRBV29-1 and TRBJ2-3, with D maybe TRBD1 (6 bases). The CDR3 totals 13 residues. Trimming cost V 5 bases and J 0 bases, with 9 bases left between them. The V gene's germline CDR1 is SQVTM and CDR2 ANQGSEA. In DNA form, the CDR3 reads TGCAGCGTTCCCGACAGGAGCACAGATACGCAGTATTTT. This gives the protein CSVPDRSTDTQYF.

This sequence joins TRBV29-1 and TRBJ2-7; 7 bases map to TRBD1. Looked up from germline, CDR1 is SQVTM and CDR2 is ANQGSEA. This CDR3 is 12 amino acids long. The V gene end was trimmed by 6 bases and the J gene end by 6 bases; junction bases not matched to a gene: 8. The DNA of the CDR3 is TGCAGCGTGGAACGGCGACAGGGCGAGCAGTACTTC. Translated: CSVERRQGEQYF.